Listed below are T cell receptor beta chains from one sample, sequenced in a study of blood T cell repertoires in COVID-19. Some clones are missing from TCRdb's copy, which holds only in-frame ones; the method was immunoSEQ multiplex PCR. This table holds 200,000 to 250,000 clones, approximately 83% found once. Sequences were obtained from peripheral blood. These TCRs come from a woman in her 30s with COVID-19, enrolled during active disease. The CDR3 runs from the conserved cysteine through the conserved F or W. D genes are given only for firm matches. Expanded clones are given a class, and other clones once, few, many or no size at all.

clone_size,j_call,v_call,d_call,cdr3_aa,cdr3_nt
NA,TRBJ2-1,TRBV27,TRBD2,CASSSTSDNEQFF,TGTGCCAGCAGCTCGACTAGCGACAATGAGCAGTTCTTC
NA,TRBJ1-1,TRBV19,NA,CASSQDWSSNTEAFF,TGTGCCAGTAGTCAAGATTGGAGTTCGAACACTGAAGCTTTCTTT
NA,TRBJ2-1,TRBV10-2,NA,CASSVSSEEFF,TGCGCCAGCAGTGTCTCCAGCGAGGAGTTCTTC
NA,TRBJ2-1,TRBV5-1,TRBD2,CASTRLAGGNNEQFF,TGCGCCAGCACCAGACTAGCGGGAGGTAATAATGAGCAGTTCTTC
NA,TRBJ1-2,TRBV7-8,NA,CASSLRLRDAYGYTF,TGTGCCAGCAGCCTCCGACTAAGGGATGCCTATGGCTACACCTTC
NA,TRBJ2-1,TRBV27,TRBD2,CASSLQRTSGSYNEQFF,TGTGCCAGCAGTTTACAACGGACTAGCGGCTCCTACAATGAGCAGTTCTTC
NA,TRBJ2-3,TRBV13,TRBD2,CASSLVLSSGSPDTQYF,TGTGCCAGCAGCTTAGTCTTATCTAGCGGGAGCCCAGATACGCAGTATTTT
once,TRBJ2-1,TRBV9,NA,CASSGGTKIVGEQFF,TGTGCCAGCAGCGGCGGGACCAAGATCGTCGGTGAGCAGTTCTTC
NA,TRBJ2-2,TRBV2,NA,CARSGEGIAGELFF,TGTGCCAGGTCAGGCGAGGGAATTGCCGGGGAGCTGTTTTTT
NA,TRBJ1-2,TRBV5-4,NA,CASSLPRGGANYGYTF,TGTGCCAGCAGCTTGCCCAGGGGAGGGGCTAACTATGGCTACACCTTC
NA,TRBJ2-5,TRBV19,NA,CATRTGRARAETQYF,TGTGCCACGAGGACGGGAAGAGCACGGGCAGAGACCCAGTACTTC
NA,TRBJ2-7,TRBV28,TRBD2,CASVAGDPYEQYF,TGTGCCAGCGTGGCGGGGGACCCCTACGAGCAGTACTTC
NA,TRBJ1-2,TRBV6-2/TRBV6-3,NA,CASSPDGRRPANYGYTF,TGTGCCAGCAGTCCCGACGGCCGCAGGCCAGCTAACTATGGCTACACCTTC
NA,TRBJ2-7,TRBV12-3/TRBV12-4,NA,CASSHLYEQYF,TGTGCCAGCAGTCATCTATACGAGCAGTACTTC
NA,TRBJ2-3,TRBV3-1/TRBV3-2,NA,CASEDGGADTQYF,TGTGCCAGCGAGGACGGGGGAGCAGATACGCAGTATTTT
once,TRBJ2-7,TRBV5-1,NA,CASSSTLSSYEQYF,TGCGCCAGCAGCTCGACACTGAGCTCCTACGAGCAGTACTTC
NA,TRBJ1-2,TRBV19,NA,CASSIRTSDGYTF,TGTGCCAGTAGTATACGGACATCGGATGGCTACACCTTC
NA,TRBJ1-4,TRBV5-1,TRBD1,CASSLGGQGGEKLFF,TGCGCCAGCAGCTTGGGCGGACAGGGAGGCGAAAAACTGTTTTTT
NA,TRBJ1-2,TRBV7-8,TRBD1,CASSLLQGQGDPNYGYTF,TGTGCCAGCAGCCTCCTTCAGGGACAGGGGGACCCTAACTATGGCTACACCTTC
NA,TRBJ1-1,TRBV28,TRBD1,CASSLSGHGTGGSRTEAFF,TGTGCCAGCAGTTTATCGGGCCACGGGACAGGGGGCAGTAGGACTGAAGCTTTCTTT
NA,TRBJ2-7,TRBV6-5,NA,CASRVQGIAYEQYF,TGTGCCAGCAGAGTTCAGGGGATCGCCTACGAGCAGTACTTC
NA,TRBJ1-5,TRBV19,NA,CASSTTDSSNQPQHF,TGTGCCAGTAGTACGACAGACAGCTCCAATCAGCCCCAGCATTTT
NA,TRBJ1-2,TRBV7-9,TRBD1,CASSLGGGGSYGYTF,TGTGCCAGCAGCTTAGGTGGAGGGGGCTCCTATGGCTACACCTTC
NA,TRBJ1-2,TRBV6-2/TRBV6-3,TRBD1,CASSAHVGQGVYGYTF,TGTGCCAGCAGTGCTCACGTCGGACAGGGGGTCTATGGCTACACCTTC
once,TRBJ2-1,TRBV9,NA,CASSVAGSRDKAYNEQFF,TGTGCCAGCAGCGTAGCAGGGAGTAGGGACAAAGCCTACAATGAGCAGTTCTTC
NA,TRBJ2-5,TRBV6-4,NA,CASSVTGWSETQYF,TGTGCCAGCAGTGTTACAGGGTGGTCGGAGACCCAGTACTTC
NA,TRBJ2-5,TRBV5-1,NA,CASSASVGDGETQYF,TGCGCCAGCAGCGCCTCAGTCGGGGATGGAGAGACCCAGTACTTC
NA,TRBJ2-5,TRBV6-5,NA,CASSYSISGETQYF,TGTGCCAGCAGTTACTCGATTTCAGGAGAGACCCAGTACTTC
NA,TRBJ2-3,TRBV7-2,NA,CASSLAGASTDTQYF,TGTGCCAGCAGCTTAGCCGGTGCTAGCACAGATACGCAGTATTTT
NA,TRBJ2-3,TRBV5-1,TRBD2,CASSPRLAGGLGGTDTQYF,TGCGCCAGCAGCCCCAGACTAGCGGGGGGGCTAGGGGGCACAGATACGCAGTATTTT
NA,TRBJ1-1,TRBV11-1,NA,CASSQTDWGTEAFF,TGTGCCAGCAGCCAGACAGATTGGGGCACTGAAGCTTTCTTT
NA,TRBJ1-5,TRBV28,TRBD1,CATDSGTGENQPQHF,TGTGCCACCGATTCGGGGACAGGGGAGAATCAGCCCCAGCATTTT
NA,TRBJ2-5,TRBV4-2,TRBD1,CASSQDWAGGAKTQYF,TGTGCCAGCAGCCAAGATTGGGCAGGGGGCGCGAAGACCCAGTACTTC
few,TRBJ2-7,TRBV30,NA,CAWSVSQVYEQYF,TGTGCCTGGAGTGTGTCCCAGGTCTACGAGCAGTACTTC
NA,TRBJ1-5,TRBV4-1,TRBD1,CASSPRQGTSQPQHF,TGCGCCAGCAGCCCCAGACAGGGAACCAGCCAGCCCCAGCATTTT
once,TRBJ2-3,TRBV6-2/TRBV6-3,NA,CASSYNRESTDTQYF,TGTGCCAGCAGTTACAACAGGGAGTCCACAGATACGCAGTATTTT
NA,TRBJ2-7,TRBV30,TRBD1,CAWTAGGSYEQYF,TGTGCCTGGACGGCAGGGGGCTCGTACGAGCAGTACTTC
NA,TRBJ2-3,TRBV7-3,TRBD2,CASAFGGGQGTDTQYF,TGTGCCAGCGCTTTCGGCGGGGGGCAAGGCACAGATACGCAGTATTTT
few,TRBJ1-2,TRBV4-1,NA,CASSQDSGLIDYGYTF,TGCGCCAGCAGCCAAGATTCAGGGTTGATCGACTATGGCTACACCTTC
NA,TRBJ2-5,TRBV30,TRBD2,CAWSGGGRETQYF,TGTGCCTGGAGTGGCGGGGGGAGAGAGACCCAGTACTTC
NA,TRBJ2-1,TRBV7-6,NA,CASSLAPGGNEQFF,TGTGCCAGCAGCTTAGCTCCCGGAGGGAATGAGCAGTTCTTC
NA,TRBJ2-7,TRBV7-9,NA,CASSLDPGAYEQYF,TGTGCCAGCAGCTTAGACCCGGGAGCCTACGAGCAGTACTTC
NA,TRBJ2-6,TRBV3-1/TRBV3-2,NA,CASSQVYGANVLTF,TGTGCCAGCAGCCAAGTCTATGGGGCCAACGTCCTGACTTTC
NA,TRBJ1-1,TRBV9,TRBD1,CASSATLGQFNTEAFF,TGTGCCAGCAGCGCCACGTTGGGACAGTTTAACACTGAAGCTTTCTTT
NA,TRBJ2-7,TRBV27,NA,CASRFQGLGEQYF,TGTGCCAGCAGGTTTCAGGGGCTGGGCGAGCAGTACTTC
few,TRBJ1-1,TRBV7-8,TRBD1,CASSFRQGARTEAFF,TGTGCCAGCAGCTTCAGACAGGGGGCACGAACTGAAGCTTTCTTT
NA,TRBJ2-5,TRBV15,NA,CATTPMWTQYF,TGTGCCACCACCCCAATGTGGACCCAGTACTTC